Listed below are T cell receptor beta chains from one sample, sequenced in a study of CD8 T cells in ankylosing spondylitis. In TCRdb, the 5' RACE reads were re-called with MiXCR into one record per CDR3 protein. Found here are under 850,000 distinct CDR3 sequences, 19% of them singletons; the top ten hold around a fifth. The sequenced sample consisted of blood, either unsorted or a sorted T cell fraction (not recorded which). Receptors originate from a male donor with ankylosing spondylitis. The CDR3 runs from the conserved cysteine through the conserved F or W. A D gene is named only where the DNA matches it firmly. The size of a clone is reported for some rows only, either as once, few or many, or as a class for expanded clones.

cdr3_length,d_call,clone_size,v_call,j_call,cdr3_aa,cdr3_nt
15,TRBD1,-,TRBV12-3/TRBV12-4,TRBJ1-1,CASRPSKGAGSEAFF,TGTGCCAGCAGGCCCTCTAAGGGGGCGGGGTCTGAAGCTTTCTTT
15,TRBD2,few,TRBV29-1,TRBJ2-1,CSVARLAPSYNEQFF,TGCAGCGTTGCAAGACTAGCCCCCTCCTACAATGAGCAGTTCTTC
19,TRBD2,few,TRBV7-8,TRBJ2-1,CASSTRTSGRLSSYNEQFF,TGTGCCAGCAGCACGCGGACTAGCGGGAGGTTGAGCTCCTACAATGAGCAGTTCTTC
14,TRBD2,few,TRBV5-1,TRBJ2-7,CASASAGGSGEQYF,TGCGCCAGCGCTTCAGCGGGGGGGTCTGGCGAGCAGTACTTC
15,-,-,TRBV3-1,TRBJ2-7,CASSQGAGASYEQYF,TGTGCCAGCAGCCAAGGAGCAGGAGCCTCCTACGAGCAGTACTTC
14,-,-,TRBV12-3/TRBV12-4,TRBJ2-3,CASSFVFERDTQYF,TGTGCCAGCAGTTTTGTTTTCGAGCGGGATACGCAGTATTTT
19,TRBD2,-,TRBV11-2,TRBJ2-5,CASSLVLRGLAGLSETQYF,TGTGCCAGCAGCTTAGTTCTGAGGGGACTAGCGGGGTTGTCGGAGACCCAGTACTTC
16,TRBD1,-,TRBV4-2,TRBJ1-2,CASSQERDRAGYGYTF,TGTGCCAGCAGCCAAGAAAGGGACAGGGCTGGCTATGGCTACACCTTC
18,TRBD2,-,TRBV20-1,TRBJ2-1,CSARVARGGRPTYNEQFF,TGCAGTGCTAGAGTTGCACGGGGCGGGAGGCCCACCTACAATGAGCAGTTCTTC
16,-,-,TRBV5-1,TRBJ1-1,CASSSTKTPLNTEAFF,TGCGCCAGCAGCTCGACAAAGACACCCCTGAACACTGAAGCTTTCTTT
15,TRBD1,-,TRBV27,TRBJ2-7,CASSGGTGVYYEQYF,TGTGCCAGCAGTGGAGGGACAGGGGTTTACTACGAGCAGTACTTC
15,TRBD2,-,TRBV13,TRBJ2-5,CASSSAGTKQETQYF,TGTGCCAGCAGCTCCGCCGGGACTAAACAAGAGACCCAGTACTTC
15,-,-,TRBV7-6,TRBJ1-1,CASSLGLLGGTEAFF,TGTGCCAGCAGCTTGGGACTCTTGGGAGGCACTGAAGCTTTCTTT
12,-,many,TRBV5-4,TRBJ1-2,CASQGTAVGYTF,TGTGCCAGCCAGGGAACGGCAGTAGGCTACACCTTC
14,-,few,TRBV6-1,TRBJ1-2,CASLDSTTNYGYTF,TGTGCCAGCCTGGACAGCACGACCAACTATGGCTACACCTTC
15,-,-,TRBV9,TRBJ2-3,CASSGKEAHTDTQYF,TGTGCCAGCAGCGGGAAAGAGGCCCACACAGATACGCAGTATTTT
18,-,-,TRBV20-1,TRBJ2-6,CSARPTMAPNAGANVLTF,TGCAGTGCTAGGCCAACAATGGCCCCTAACGCTGGGGCCAACGTCCTGACTTTC
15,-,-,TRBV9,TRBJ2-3,CASSVEGNPTDTQYF,TGTGCCAGCAGCGTAGAGGGCAATCCCACAGATACGCAGTATTTT
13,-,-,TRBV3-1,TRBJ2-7,CASGTSLIYEQYF,TGTGCCAGCGGGACGAGCCTGATCTACGAGCAGTACTTC
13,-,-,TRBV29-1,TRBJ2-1,CSVRQEPNNEQFF,TGCAGCGTACGACAGGAGCCCAACAATGAGCAGTTCTTC
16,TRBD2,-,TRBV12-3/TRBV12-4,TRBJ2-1,CASNPSSGGARNEQFF,TGTGCCAGCAATCCTTCTAGCGGGGGGGCTCGGAATGAGCAGTTCTTC
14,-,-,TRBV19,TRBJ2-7,CASSITSHSYEQYF,TGTGCCAGTAGTATAACTTCACACTCCTACGAGCAGTACTTC
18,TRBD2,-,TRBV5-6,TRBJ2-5,CASSLGLAENPLRQTQYF,TGTGCCAGCAGCTTGGGACTAGCGGAAAATCCCCTCCGGCAGACCCAGTACTTC
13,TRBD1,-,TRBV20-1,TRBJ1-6,CSALPGGNSPLHF,TGCAGTGCTCTCCCAGGGGGTAATTCACCCCTCCACTTT
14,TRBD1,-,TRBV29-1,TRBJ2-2,CSVEIRQGPGELFF,TGCAGCGTTGAAATCAGACAGGGTCCCGGGGAGCTGTTTTTT
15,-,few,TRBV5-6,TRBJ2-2,CASSLEVWETGELFF,TGTGCCAGCAGCTTGGAGGTGTGGGAGACCGGGGAGCTGTTTTTT
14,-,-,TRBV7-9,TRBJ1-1,CASRPRQRNTEAFF,TGTGCCAGCAGACCACGACAGAGGAACACTGAAGCTTTCTTT
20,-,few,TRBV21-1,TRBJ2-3,CASSKPTSRWAGGGTDTQYF,TGTGCCAGCAGCAAACCCACCTCAAGGTGGGCGGGAGGGGGGACAGATACGCAGTATTTT
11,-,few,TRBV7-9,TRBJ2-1,CASSQVELQFF,TGTGCCAGCAGCCAGGTGGAGCTCCAGTTCTTC
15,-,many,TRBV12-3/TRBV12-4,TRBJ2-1,CASRHDRKSNNEQFF,TGTGCCAGCAGACACGACAGAAAATCTAACAATGAGCAGTTCTTC
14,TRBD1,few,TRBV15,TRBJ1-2,CATSRGQGDYGYTF,TGTGCCACCAGCAGAGGACAGGGGGACTATGGCTACACCTTC
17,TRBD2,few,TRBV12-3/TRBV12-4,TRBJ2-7,CASRLRGGLAGVYEQYF,TGTGCCAGCAGATTACGCGGGGGGCTAGCGGGGGTCTACGAGCAGTACTTC
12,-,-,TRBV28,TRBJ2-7,CASSLWTGEQYF,TGTGCCAGCAGTTTATGGACGGGAGAGCAGTACTTC